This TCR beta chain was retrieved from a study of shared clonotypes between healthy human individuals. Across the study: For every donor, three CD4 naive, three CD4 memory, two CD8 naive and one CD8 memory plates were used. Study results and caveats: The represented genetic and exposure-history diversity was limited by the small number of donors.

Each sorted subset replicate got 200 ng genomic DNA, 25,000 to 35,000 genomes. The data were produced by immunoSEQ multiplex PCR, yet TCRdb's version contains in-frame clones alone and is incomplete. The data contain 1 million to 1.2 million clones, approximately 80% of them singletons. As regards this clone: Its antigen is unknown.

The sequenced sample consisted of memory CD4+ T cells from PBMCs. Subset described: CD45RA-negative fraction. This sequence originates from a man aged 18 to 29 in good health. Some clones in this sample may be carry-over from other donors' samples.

The CDR3 DNA reads as TGCAGCTCCGGGCCCCTTCACACAGATACGCAGTATTTT. Translated: CSSGPLHTDTQYF. The rearrangement joins TRBV29-1 to TRBJ2-3, with unresolved D. CDR1 and CDR2 (germline): SQVTM, ANQGSEA. V gave up 8 bases and J gave up 2 bases, with 14 bases separating them. The CDR3 is 13 amino acids.